This entry concerns a single T cell receptor beta chain. The CDR3 is made up of 16 amino acids. Looked up from germline, CDR1 is SGHVS and CDR2 is FNYEAQ. The sample originates from a study of T cells expressing NK-cell markers. One entry per CDR3 protein, without DNA, is what TCRdb gives after re-calling the 5' RACE reads. The sample includes 500,000 to 600,000 distinct CDR3 sequences. The sequence was obtained from a man younger than 35 in good health. The rearrangement uses TRBV7-6 and TRBJ2-7; TCRdb indicates TRBD2, and absent DNA this call remains unverified. Sequencing was done on a sample of blood T cells: a sorted CD56 or NKG2C T cell subset, CD4+ or CD8+ T cells, or bulk PBMC T cells (not recorded which). Here the CDR3 reads CASSRLAGGLTYEQYF.